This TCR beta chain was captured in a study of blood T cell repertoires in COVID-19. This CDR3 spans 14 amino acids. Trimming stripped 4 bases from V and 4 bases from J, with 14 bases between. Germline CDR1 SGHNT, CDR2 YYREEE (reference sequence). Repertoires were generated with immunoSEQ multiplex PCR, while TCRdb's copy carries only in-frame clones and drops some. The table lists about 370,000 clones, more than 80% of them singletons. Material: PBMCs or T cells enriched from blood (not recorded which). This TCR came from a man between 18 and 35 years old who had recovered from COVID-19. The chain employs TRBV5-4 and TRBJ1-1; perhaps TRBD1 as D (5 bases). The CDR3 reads CASSASGGSTEAFF. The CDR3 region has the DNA TGTGCCAGCAGCGCGTCCGGGGGGAGCACTGAAGCTTTCTTT.